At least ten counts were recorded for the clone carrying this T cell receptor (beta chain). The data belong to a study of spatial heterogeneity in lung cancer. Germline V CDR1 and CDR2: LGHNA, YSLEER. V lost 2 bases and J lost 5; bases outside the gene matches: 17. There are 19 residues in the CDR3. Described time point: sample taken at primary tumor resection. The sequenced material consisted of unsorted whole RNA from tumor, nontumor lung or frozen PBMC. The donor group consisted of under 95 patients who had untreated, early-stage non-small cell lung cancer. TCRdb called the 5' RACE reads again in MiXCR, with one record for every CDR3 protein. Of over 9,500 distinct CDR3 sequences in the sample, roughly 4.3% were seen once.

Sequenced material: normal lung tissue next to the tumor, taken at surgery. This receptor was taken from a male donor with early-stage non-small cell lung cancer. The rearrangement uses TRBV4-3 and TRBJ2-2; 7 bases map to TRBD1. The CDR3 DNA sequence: TGCGCCAGCAGCCAAACCATGAGGACAGGCAAAACACTAACCGGGGAGCTGTTTTTT. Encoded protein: CASSQTMRTGKTLTGELFF.